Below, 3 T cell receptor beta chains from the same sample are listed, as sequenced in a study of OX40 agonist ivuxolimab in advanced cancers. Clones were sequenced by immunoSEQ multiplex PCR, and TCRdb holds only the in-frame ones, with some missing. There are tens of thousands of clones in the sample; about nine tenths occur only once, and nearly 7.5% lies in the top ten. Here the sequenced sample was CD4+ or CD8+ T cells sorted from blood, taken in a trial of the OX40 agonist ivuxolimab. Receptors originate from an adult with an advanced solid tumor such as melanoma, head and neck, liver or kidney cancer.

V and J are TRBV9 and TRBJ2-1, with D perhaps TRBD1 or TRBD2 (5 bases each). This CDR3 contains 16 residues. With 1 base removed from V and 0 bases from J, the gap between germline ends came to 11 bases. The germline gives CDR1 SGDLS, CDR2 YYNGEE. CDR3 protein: CASSVTGARSYNEQFF. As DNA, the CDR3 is TGTGCCAGCAGCGTAACCGGGGCCCGCTCCTACAATGAGCAGTTCTTC.

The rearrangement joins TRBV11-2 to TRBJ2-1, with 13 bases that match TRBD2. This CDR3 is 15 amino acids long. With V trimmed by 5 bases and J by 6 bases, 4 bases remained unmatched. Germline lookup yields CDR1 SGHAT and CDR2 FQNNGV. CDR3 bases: TGTGCCAGCAGCCCTGGACTAGCGGGAGTCAATGAGCAGTTCTTC. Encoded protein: CASSPGLAGVNEQFF. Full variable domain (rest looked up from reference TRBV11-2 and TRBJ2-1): EAGVAQSPRYKIIEKRQSVAFWCNPISGHATLYWYQQILGQGPKLLIQFQNNGVVDDSQLPKDRFSAERLKGVDSTLKIQPAKLEDSAVYLCASSPGLAGVNEQFFGPGTRLTVL.

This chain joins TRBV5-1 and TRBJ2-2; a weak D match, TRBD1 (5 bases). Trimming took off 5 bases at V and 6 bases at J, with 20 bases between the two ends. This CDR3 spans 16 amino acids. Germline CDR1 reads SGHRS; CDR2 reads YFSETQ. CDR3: CASRFPPAGSPGELFF. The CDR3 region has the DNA TGCGCCAGCAGGTTCCCCCCAGCAGGGTCTCCCGGGGAGCTGTTTTTT.